This is a list of T cell receptor beta chains from one sample in a study of blood T cell repertoires in COVID-19. Clones were read by immunoSEQ multiplex PCR, and TCRdb kept only the in-frame ones, dropping some. This table has approximately 300,000 clones, roughly 84% appearing once. The sample comprised peripheral blood. The receptors come from a man aged 50 to 59 with active or convalescent COVID-19. The CDR3 runs from the conserved cysteine through the conserved F or W. The D gene is left open where the match is weak. A row's size may be missing; if present it is once, few, many or a size class.

j_gene	abundance	d_gene	v_gene	CDR3aa	CDR3nt
TRBJ1-1	.	.	TRBV19	CASSPGWGLNTEAFF	TGTGCCAGTAGCCCAGGTTGGGGCCTGAACACTGAAGCTTTCTTT
TRBJ2-1	.	.	TRBV28	CASSPSRGAYNEQFF	TGTGCCAGCAGTCCTAGCAGGGGGGCGTACAATGAGCAGTTCTTC
TRBJ1-5	.	TRBD1	TRBV19	CASSTTGGRQPQHF	TGTGCCAGTAGTACCACAGGGGGCCGACAGCCCCAGCATTTT
TRBJ2-7	.	.	TRBV5-1	CASSLEMEPAEQYF	TGCGCCAGCAGCCTGGAGATGGAGCCCGCGGAGCAGTACTTC
TRBJ2-2	.	TRBD1	TRBV5-1	CASSLGQGHYTGELFF	TGCGCCAGCAGCTTAGGACAGGGACATTACACCGGGGAGCTGTTTTTT
TRBJ1-5	.	.	TRBV19	CASSIDIGHQPQHF	TGTGCCAGTAGTATAGATATTGGCCATCAGCCCCAGCATTTT
TRBJ2-2	.	TRBD2	TRBV7-2	CASSLSAGGTGELFF	TGTGCCAGCAGCTTATCAGCGGGGGGAACCGGGGAGCTGTTTTTT
TRBJ2-7	.	.	TRBV7-2	CASSLAGGAIYEQYF	TGTGCCAGCAGCTTAGCTGGGGGCGCAATCTACGAGCAGTACTTC
TRBJ2-1	.	.	TRBV7-2	CASKVVVGGTEQFF	TGTGCCAGCAAAGTGGTCGTTGGAGGGACTGAGCAGTTCTTC
TRBJ2-3	many	.	TRBV5-1	CASKRSSTDTQYF	TGCGCCAGCAAAAGGAGCAGCACAGATACGCAGTATTTT
TRBJ1-2	.	TRBD1	TRBV30	CAWGTDYGYTF	TGTGCCTGGGGGACAGATTATGGCTACACCTTC
TRBJ2-2	.	.	TRBV28	CASSLPTGELFF	TGTGCCAGCAGTCTTCCCACCGGGGAGCTGTTTTTT
TRBJ1-2	few	.	TRBV5-4	CASSTGGYGYTF	TGTGCCAGCAGCACCGGTGGCTATGGCTACACCTTC
TRBJ1-6	.	.	TRBV5-4	CASSLGSGSPLHF	TGTGCCAGCAGCTTAGGCAGCGGCTCACCCCTCCACTTT
TRBJ1-2	.	.	TRBV18	CASSPEAGASGYTF	TGTGCCAGCTCACCTGAAGCAGGGGCTAGTGGCTACACCTTC
TRBJ1-2	.	TRBD1	TRBV27	CASSKTGGANYGYTF	TGTGCCAGCAGTAAAACAGGGGGAGCTAACTATGGCTACACCTTC
TRBJ2-2	.	.	TRBV9	CASSVVGEEAGELFF	TGTGCCAGCAGCGTAGTAGGGGAAGAGGCCGGGGAGCTGTTTTTT
TRBJ1-2	.	.	TRBV6-6	CATQSGAQGYTF	TGTGCCACCCAAAGCGGGGCTCAGGGCTACACCTTC
TRBJ1-2	.	TRBD1	TRBV15	CATSRVRTGANYGYTF	TGTGCCACCAGCAGAGTGAGGACAGGGGCCAACTATGGCTACACCTTC
TRBJ1-2	.	TRBD1	TRBV13	CASSLEGTGAGSYTF	TGTGCCAGCAGCTTAGAAGGGACAGGGGCCGGTAGCTACACCTTC
TRBJ1-6	.	.	TRBV7-8	CASSFASGDSPLHF	TGTGCCAGCAGCTTCGCTAGCGGGGATTCACCCCTCCACTTT
TRBJ1-2	.	TRBD1	TRBV9	CASSVGTGESIKDYGYTF	TGTGCCAGCAGCGTCGGGACAGGGGAGAGTATTAAAGACTATGGCTACACCTTC
TRBJ1-5	.	TRBD1	TRBV28	CASSSPGTGGHQPQHF	TGTGCCAGCAGTTCACCCGGGACAGGGGGCCATCAGCCCCAGCATTTT
TRBJ1-2	.	.	TRBV20-1	CSASRGNYGYTF	TGCAGTGCTAGTAGGGGGAACTATGGCTACACCTTC
TRBJ2-1	.	TRBD1	TRBV19	CASSAGTALSYNEQFF	TGTGCCAGTAGTGCTGGGACAGCCCTCTCCTACAATGAGCAGTTCTTC
TRBJ1-2	.	.	TRBV6-5	CASSKRYGYTF	TGTGCCAGCAGTAAGCGCTATGGCTACACCTTC
TRBJ1-2	.	.	TRBV7-2	CASSPQGALGYTF	TGTGCCAGCAGCCCCCAAGGGGCGCTTGGCTACACCTTC
TRBJ2-3	.	.	TRBV7-9	CASSPHGQGKDTQYF	TGTGCCAGCAGCCCTCACGGGCAGGGGAAGGATACGCAGTATTTT
TRBJ2-7	once	.	TRBV30	CAWSPGQYEQYF	TGTGCCTGGAGCCCGGGTCAATACGAGCAGTACTTC
TRBJ2-7	once	TRBD2	TRBV7-2	CASSDRTRNSYEQYF	TGTGCCAGCAGCGACCGGACTAGGAACTCCTACGAGCAGTACTTC
TRBJ1-3	few	.	TRBV9	CASSRYAGGGNTIYF	TGTGCCAGCAGCCGTTACGCCGGAGGCGGAAACACCATATATTTT
TRBJ2-3	.	.	TRBV7-5	CARSQGTSGTDTQYF	TGTGCCAGAAGCCAGGGGACTAGCGGCACAGATACGCAGTATTTT
TRBJ2-7	.	.	TRBV7-8	CASSSPKVGPEQYF	TGTGCCAGCAGCTCACCTAAGGTGGGCCCGGAGCAGTACTTC
TRBJ1-1	.	TRBD1	TRBV6-5	CASSYIRGRGTEAFF	TGTGCCAGCAGTTACATCAGGGGGCGAGGCACTGAAGCTTTCTTT
TRBJ1-3	.	.	TRBV9	CASSVQGSGNTIYF	TGTGCCAGCAGCGTCCAGGGATCTGGAAACACCATATATTTT
TRBJ2-5	.	.	TRBV11-1	CASSSGRGYQETQYF	TGTGCCAGCAGCTCCGGGCGGGGCTACCAAGAGACCCAGTACTTC
TRBJ2-7	few	.	TRBV18	CASSPRSSYEQYF	TGTGCCAGCTCACCTCGGAGTTCCTACGAGCAGTACTTC
TRBJ2-5	.	TRBD2	TRBV28	CASSLGLVETQYF	TGTGCCAGCAGTCTTGGACTAGTTGAGACCCAGTACTTC
TRBJ2-7	.	TRBD1	TRBV27	CASSLSEPGQAYF	TGTGCCAGCAGTTTATCGGAACCGGGACAGGCGTACTTC
TRBJ2-1	once	TRBD2	TRBV7-8	CASSLAPPGTSAEQFF	TGTGCCAGCAGCTTAGCTCCCCCCGGGACTAGCGCTGAGCAGTTCTTC
TRBJ2-3	.	.	TRBV5-4	CASSTDSISDTQYF	TGTGCCAGCAGCACGGACTCGATCTCGGATACGCAGTATTTT
TRBJ2-7	.	TRBD1	TRBV19	CASSISTGPTYEQYF	TGTGCCAGTAGTATATCGACAGGGCCAACCTACGAGCAGTACTTC
TRBJ2-5	.	.	TRBV19	CASSIKDSQARTQYF	TGTGCCAGTAGTATAAAGGACAGCCAAGCCCGGACCCAGTACTTC
TRBJ1-2	.	.	TRBV18	CASSPSSFNYGYTF	TGTGCCAGCTCACCGTCCTCGTTTAACTATGGCTACACCTTC
TRBJ2-1	.	.	TRBV28	CASSFVTRHNEQFF	TGTGCCAGCAGTTTTGTGACTCGCCACAATGAGCAGTTCTTC
TRBJ1-6	.	.	TRBV18	CASSPTAANSPLHF	TGTGCCAGCTCCCCGACGGCGGCTAATTCACCCCTCCACTTT
TRBJ2-5	.	.	TRBV7-9	CASSLARGLLQETQYF	TGTGCCAGCAGCTTAGCGAGAGGACTACTCCAAGAGACCCAGTACTTC
TRBJ2-1	.	.	TRBV28	CASRDRRQQFF	TGTGCCAGCCGCGACCGGAGACAGCAGTTCTTC
TRBJ2-7	once	.	TRBV18	CASSPSSSYEQYF	TGTGCCAGCTCACCCTCGAGCTCCTACGAGCAGTACTTC
TRBJ1-1	few	TRBD1	TRBV6-6	CASSSLGTGNTEAFF	TGTGCCAGCAGTTCCCTCGGGACAGGGAACACTGAAGCTTTCTTT
TRBJ2-3	.	TRBD2	TRBV7-2	CASSMAPLAGGTDTQYF	TGTGCCAGCAGCATGGCCCCTTTAGCGGGGGGCACAGATACGCAGTATTTT